Here is one TCR beta chain with its context. The data stem from a study of Ad26.COV2.S vaccination and SARS-CoV-2 variants. Turning to the study itself: Participants got Ad26.COV2.S intramuscularly, once or twice 56 days apart.

Some clones are missing from TCRdb's copy, which holds only in-frame ones; the method was immunoSEQ multiplex PCR. The data contain 430,000 or so clones, 80% to 95% of them singletons. Treatment reported: around 19 received Ad26.COV2.S at low or high dose, single or two shots; 5 received placebo; per-sample allocation not given. At day 63 after the first vaccine or placebo injection, samples were drawn. An adult donor aged 18-55 years was enrolled in Boston. Vaccination employed an Ad26 vector expressing the Wuhan-strain SARS-CoV-2 spike. CDR3 length: 13 residues. Germline V gives CDR1 MNHEY, CDR2 SVGAGI. V lost 6 bases, J lost 9 bases, and 4 bases stayed unmatched.

The chain employs TRBV6-5 and TRBJ2-1, with TRBD1 identical over 11 bases. This sequence originates from a person aged 18 to 65 who received the Ad26.COV2.S COVID-19 vaccine or a placebo. The sample consisted of peripheral blood, taken in a trial of Ad26.COV2.S vaccine versus placebo. In DNA, the CDR3 is TGTGCCAGCAGGGGACAGGGGGGTGGTGAGCAGTTCTTC. Encoded protein: CASRGQGGGEQFF.